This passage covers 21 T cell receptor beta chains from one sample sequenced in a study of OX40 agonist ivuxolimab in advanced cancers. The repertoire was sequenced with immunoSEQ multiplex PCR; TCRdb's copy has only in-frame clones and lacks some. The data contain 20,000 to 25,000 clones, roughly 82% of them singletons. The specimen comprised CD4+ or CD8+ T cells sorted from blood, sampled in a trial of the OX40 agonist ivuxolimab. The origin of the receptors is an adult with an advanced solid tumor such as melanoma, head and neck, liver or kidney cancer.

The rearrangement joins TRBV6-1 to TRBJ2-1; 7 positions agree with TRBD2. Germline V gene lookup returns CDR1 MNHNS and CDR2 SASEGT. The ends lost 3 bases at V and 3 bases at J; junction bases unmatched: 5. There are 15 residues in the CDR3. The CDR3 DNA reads TGTGCCAGCAGTGATCAGGCTAGCGGCTACAATGAGCAGTTCTTC. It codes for CASSDQASGYNEQFF.

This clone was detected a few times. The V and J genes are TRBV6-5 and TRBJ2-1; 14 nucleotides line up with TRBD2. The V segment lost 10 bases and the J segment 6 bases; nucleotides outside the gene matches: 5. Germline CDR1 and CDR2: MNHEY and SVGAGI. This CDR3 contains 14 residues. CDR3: CATRLAGGPNEQFF. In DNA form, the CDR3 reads TGTGCCACCAGACTAGCGGGAGGGCCCAATGAGCAGTTCTTC.

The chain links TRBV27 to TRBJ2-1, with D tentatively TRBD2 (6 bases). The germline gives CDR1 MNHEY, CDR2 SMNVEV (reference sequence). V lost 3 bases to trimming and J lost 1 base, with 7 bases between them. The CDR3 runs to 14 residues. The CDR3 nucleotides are TGTGCCAGCAGTTTCGGAGGGTCCTACAATGAGCAGTTCTTC. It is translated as CASSFGGSYNEQFF.

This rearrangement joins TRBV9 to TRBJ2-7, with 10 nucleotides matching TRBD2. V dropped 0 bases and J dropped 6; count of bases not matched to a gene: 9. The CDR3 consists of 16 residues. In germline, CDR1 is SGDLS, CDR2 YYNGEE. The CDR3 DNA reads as TGTGCCAGCAGCGTAGTGGGGACTAGCGAACCACTCGAGCAGTACTTC. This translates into CASSVVGTSEPLEQYF.

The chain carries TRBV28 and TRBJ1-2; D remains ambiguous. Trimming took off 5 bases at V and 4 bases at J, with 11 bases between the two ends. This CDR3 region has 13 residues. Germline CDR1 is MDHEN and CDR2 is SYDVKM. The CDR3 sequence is CASSPARGYGYTF. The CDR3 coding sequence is TGTGCCAGCAGTCCAGCCCGGGGCTATGGCTACACCTTC.

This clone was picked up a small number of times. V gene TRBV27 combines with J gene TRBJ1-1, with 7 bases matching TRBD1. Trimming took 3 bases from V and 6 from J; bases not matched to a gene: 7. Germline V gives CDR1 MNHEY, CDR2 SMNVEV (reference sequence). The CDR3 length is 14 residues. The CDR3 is CASSFEGAGSEAFF. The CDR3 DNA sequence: TGTGCCAGCAGTTTTGAGGGGGCCGGCTCTGAAGCTTTCTTT.

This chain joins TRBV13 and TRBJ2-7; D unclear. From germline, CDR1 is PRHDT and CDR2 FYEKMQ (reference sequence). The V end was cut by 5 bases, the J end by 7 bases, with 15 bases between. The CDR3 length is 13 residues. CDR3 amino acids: CASSLLRPREQYF. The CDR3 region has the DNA TGTGCCAGCAGCCTTTTGAGACCCCGTGAGCAGTACTTC.

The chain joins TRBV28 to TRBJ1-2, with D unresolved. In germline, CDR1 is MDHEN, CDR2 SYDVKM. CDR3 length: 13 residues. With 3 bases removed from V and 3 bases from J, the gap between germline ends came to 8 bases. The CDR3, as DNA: TGTGCCAGCAGTTTGTCCACAGACTATGGCTACACCTTC. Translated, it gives CASSLSTDYGYTF.

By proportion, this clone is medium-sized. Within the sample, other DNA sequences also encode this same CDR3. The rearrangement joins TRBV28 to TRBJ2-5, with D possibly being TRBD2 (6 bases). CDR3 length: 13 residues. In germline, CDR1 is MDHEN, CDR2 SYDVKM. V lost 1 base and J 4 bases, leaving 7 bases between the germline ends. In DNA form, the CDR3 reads TGTGCCAGCAGTTTATTGGGGGGAGAGACCCAGTACTTC. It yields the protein CASSLLGGETQYF.

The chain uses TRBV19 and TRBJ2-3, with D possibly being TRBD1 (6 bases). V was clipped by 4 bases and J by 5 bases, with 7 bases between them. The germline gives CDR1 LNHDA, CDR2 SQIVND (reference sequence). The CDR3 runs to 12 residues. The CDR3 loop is CASSNRVDTQYF. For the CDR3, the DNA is TGTGCCAGTAGTAACAGGGTAGATACGCAGTATTTT.

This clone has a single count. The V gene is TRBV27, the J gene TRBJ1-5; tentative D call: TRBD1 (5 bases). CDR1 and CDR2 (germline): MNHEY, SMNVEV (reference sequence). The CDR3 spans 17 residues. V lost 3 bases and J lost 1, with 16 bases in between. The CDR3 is CASSFLGTSGSNQPQHF. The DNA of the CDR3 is TGTGCCAGCAGTTTTCTGGGGACTTCGGGGAGCAATCAGCCCCAGCATTTT.

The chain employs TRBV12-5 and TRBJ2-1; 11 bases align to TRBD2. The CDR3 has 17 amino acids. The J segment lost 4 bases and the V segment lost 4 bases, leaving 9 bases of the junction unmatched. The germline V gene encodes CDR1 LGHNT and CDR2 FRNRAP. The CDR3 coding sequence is TGTGCTAGTGGTTCGAGCACCGGGACTAGCGGTTACAATGAGCAGTTCTTC. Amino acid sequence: CASGSSTGTSGYNEQFF. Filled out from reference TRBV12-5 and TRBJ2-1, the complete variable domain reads DARVTQTPRHKVTEMGQEVTMRCQPILGHNTVFWYRQTMMQGLELLAYFRNRAPLDDSGMPKDRFSAEMPDATLATLKIQPSEPRDSAVYFCASGSSTGTSGYNEQFFGPGTRLTVL.

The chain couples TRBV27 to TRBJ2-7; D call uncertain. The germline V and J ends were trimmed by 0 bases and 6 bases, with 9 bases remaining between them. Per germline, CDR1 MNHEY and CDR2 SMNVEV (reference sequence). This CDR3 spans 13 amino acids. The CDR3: CASSLSLGSEQYF. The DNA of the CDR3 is TGTGCCAGCAGTTTATCGTTAGGTTCCGAGCAGTACTTC.

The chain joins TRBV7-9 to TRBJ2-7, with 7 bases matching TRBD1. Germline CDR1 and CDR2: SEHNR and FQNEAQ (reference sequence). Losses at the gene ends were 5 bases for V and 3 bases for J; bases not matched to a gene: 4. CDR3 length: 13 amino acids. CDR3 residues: CASSPRQGYEQYF. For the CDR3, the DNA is TGTGCCAGCAGCCCCCGACAGGGCTACGAGCAGTACTTC. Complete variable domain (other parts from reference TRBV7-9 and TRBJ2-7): DTGVSQNPRHKITKRGQNVTFRCDPISEHNRLYWYRQTLGQGPEFLTYFQNEAQLEKSRLLSDRFSAERPKGSFSTLEIQRTEQGDSAMYLCASSPRQGYEQYFGPGTRLTVT.

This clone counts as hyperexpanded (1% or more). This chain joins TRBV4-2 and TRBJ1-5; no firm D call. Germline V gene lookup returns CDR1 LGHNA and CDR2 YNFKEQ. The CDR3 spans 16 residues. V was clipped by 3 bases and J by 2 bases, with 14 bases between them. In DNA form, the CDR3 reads TGTGCCAGCAGCCAGTTCGCCCAAGCGGGCAATCAGCCCCAGCATTTT. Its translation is CASSQFAQAGNQPQHF.

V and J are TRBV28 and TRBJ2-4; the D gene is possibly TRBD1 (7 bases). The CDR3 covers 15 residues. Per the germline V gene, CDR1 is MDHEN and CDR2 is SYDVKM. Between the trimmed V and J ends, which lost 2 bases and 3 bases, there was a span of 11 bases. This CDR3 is CASSLTGEVKNIQYF. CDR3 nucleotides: TGTGCCAGCAGTTTAACAGGGGAGGTCAAAAACATTCAGTACTTC.

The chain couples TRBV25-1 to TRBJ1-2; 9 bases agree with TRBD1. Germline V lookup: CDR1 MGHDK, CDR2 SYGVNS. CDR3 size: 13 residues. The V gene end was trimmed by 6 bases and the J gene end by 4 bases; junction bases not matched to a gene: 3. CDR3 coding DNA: TGTGCCAGCAGGGGGACAGGGATCTATGGCTACACCTTC. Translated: CASRGTGIYGYTF.

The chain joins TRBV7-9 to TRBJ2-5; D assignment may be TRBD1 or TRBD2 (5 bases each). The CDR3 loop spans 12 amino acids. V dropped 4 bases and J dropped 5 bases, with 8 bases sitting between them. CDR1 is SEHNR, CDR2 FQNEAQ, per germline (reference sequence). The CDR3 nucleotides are TGTGCCAGCAGCTACGAGGGGGAGACCCAGTACTTC. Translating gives CASSYEGETQYF.

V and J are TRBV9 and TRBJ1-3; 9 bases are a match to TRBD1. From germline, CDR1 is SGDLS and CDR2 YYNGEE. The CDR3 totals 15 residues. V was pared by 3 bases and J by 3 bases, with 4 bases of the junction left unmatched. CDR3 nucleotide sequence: TGTGCCAGCAGCGAAACAGGGGGCGGTGGAAACACCATATATTTT. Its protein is CASSETGGGGNTIYF.

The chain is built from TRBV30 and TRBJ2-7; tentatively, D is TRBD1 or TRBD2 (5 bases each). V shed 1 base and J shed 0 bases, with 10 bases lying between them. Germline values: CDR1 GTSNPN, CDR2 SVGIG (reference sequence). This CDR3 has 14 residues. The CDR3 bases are TGTGCCTGGAGTGGGAGGACACTCTCCTACGAGCAGTACTTC. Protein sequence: CAWSGRTLSYEQYF.

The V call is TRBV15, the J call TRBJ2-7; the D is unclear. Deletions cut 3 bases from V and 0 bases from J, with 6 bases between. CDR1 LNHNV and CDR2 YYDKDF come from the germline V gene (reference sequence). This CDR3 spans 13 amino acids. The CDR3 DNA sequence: TGTGCCACCAGCAGGGACGTCTCCTACGAGCAGTACTTC. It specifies CATSRDVSYEQYF.